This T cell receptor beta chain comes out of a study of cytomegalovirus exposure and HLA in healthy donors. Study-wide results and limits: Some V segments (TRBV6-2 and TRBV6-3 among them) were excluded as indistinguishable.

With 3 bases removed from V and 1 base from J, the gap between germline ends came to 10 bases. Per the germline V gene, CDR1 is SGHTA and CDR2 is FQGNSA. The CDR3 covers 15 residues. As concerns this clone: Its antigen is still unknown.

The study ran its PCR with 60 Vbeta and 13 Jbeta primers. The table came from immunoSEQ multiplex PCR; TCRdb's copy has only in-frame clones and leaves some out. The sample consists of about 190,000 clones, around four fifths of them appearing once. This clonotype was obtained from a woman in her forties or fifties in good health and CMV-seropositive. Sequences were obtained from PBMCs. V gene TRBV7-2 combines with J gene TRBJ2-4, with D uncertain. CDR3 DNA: TGTGCCAGCAGCTTGTCGGTATTTGCCAAAAACATTCAGTACTTC. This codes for CASSLSVFAKNIQYF.